One sample yielded the 21 T cell receptor beta chains listed below, sequenced in a study of T cell responses to AZD1222 COVID-19 vaccine. Here immunoSEQ multiplex PCR was the method, and the copy in TCRdb shows in-frame clones only, minus some. The table lists over 150,000 clones, roughly nine tenths of them singletons. The material was peripheral blood, obtained on day 0 of AZD1222 vaccination. The receptors shown here come from an adult in good health.

The rearrangement links TRBV6-5 to TRBJ1-6, with 7 bases identical to TRBD1. Germline loops: CDR1 MNHEY, CDR2 SVGAGI. With 4 bases clipped from V and 7 bases from J, the junction kept 10 bases outside the gene matches. This CDR3 is 16 amino acids long. CDR3 DNA: TGTGCCAGCAGTTGGAGCGGGACAGCCGAAAATTCACCCCTCCACTTT. Its translation: CASSWSGTAENSPLHF.

By proportion, this clone is medium-sized. V and J are TRBV7-2 and TRBJ1-5; 8 nucleotides align to TRBD1. The ends lost 3 bases at V and 6 bases at J; junction bases unmatched: 10. The germline CDR1 and CDR2 sequences are SGHTA and FQGNSA. This CDR3 region has 16 residues. The CDR3 loop is CASSFGSTGASQPQHF. CDR3 nucleotides: TGTGCCAGCAGCTTTGGATCGACAGGGGCGAGTCAGCCCCAGCATTTT.

The chain is built from TRBV13 and TRBJ1-6; D uncertain. V lost 5 bases and J lost 8, with 16 bases in between. CDR3 length equals 15 residues. Germline loops: CDR1 PRHDT, CDR2 FYEKMQ (reference sequence). The DNA for the CDR3 is TGTGCCAGCAGCCCCGCGGAGCTAGCCCATTCACCCCTCCACTTT. Translation gives CASSPAELAHSPLHF.

The chain recombines TRBV7-2 with TRBJ2-3, with D uncertain. V gave up 5 bases and J gave up 5 bases, with 14 bases separating them. CDR3 length: 14 residues. Germline loops: CDR1 SGHTA, CDR2 FQGNSA. CDR3 nucleotides: TGTGCCAGCAGCCTTTTGTCGTTGGGAGATACGCAGTATTTT. Amino acids: CASSLLSLGDTQYF.

The V gene is TRBV27, the J gene TRBJ1-1; D not certain. There are 13 residues in the CDR3. Trimming shortened V by 2 bases and J by 1 base, and 5 bases separated the two germline ends. Germline V gives CDR1 MNHEY, CDR2 SMNVEV (reference sequence). The DNA for the CDR3 is TGTGCCAGCAGTTTACCAGGGAACACTGAAGCTTTCTTT. Encoded protein: CASSLPGNTEAFF.

This clone showed up just once. This chain connects TRBV20-1 to TRBJ1-2; maybe TRBD1 (5 bases). The CDR3 consists of 11 residues. Trimming left V 3 bases short and J 8 bases short, with 10 bases between. CDR1 DFQATT and CDR2 SNEGSKA come from the germline V gene (reference sequence). The CDR3 reads CSARYRSGYTF. DNA of the CDR3: TGCAGTGCTAGGTACAGGTCCGGCTACACCTTC.

The chain joins TRBV4-1 to TRBJ1-4; TRBD1 matches at 7 bases. CDR3 length: 16 amino acids. Germline trimming cut 1 base from V and 4 bases from J; bases unmatched to any gene: 6. Germline V gene lookup returns CDR1 MGHRA and CDR2 YSYEKL. In DNA, the CDR3 is TGCGCCAGCAGCCAAGCGGACAGGTCCTATAATGAAAAACTGTTTTTT. This sequence encodes CASSQADRSYNEKLFF.

The chain links TRBV3-1 (or the pseudogene TRBV3-2) to TRBJ2-7, with 11 bases lining up with TRBD2. With 6 bases clipped from V and 9 bases from J, the junction kept 10 bases outside the gene matches. The CDR3 is 14 amino acids. CDR1 LGHDT and CDR2 YNNKEL come from the germline V gene (reference sequence). The DNA of the CDR3 is TGTGCCAGCAGGCAAACCGGGACTAGCGGATTGCAGTACTTC. Translating it yields CASRQTGTSGLQYF.

Here the CDR3 DNA reads TGTGCCAGCAGTGATGGAGTCAATGAGCAGTTCTTC. Translated, it gives CASSDGVNEQFF. V is TRBV6-4 and J is TRBJ2-1; D gene uncertain. Germline lookup yields CDR1 MRHNA and CDR2 SNTAGT. This CDR3 is built from 12 residues. Trimming removed 3 bases at V and 6 bases at J, with 6 bases between.

This clone is a singleton in its sample. Given a much more abundant clone one base away, this may be a read error. The sample has other DNA sequences that encode this CDR3 too. The chain combines TRBV9 with TRBJ1-5; possibly TRBD1 for D (5 bases). Germline lookup yields CDR1 SGDLS and CDR2 YYNGEE. The CDR3 runs to 14 residues. V shed 4 bases and J shed 0 bases, with 8 bases lying between them. CDR3 protein: CASSPGVSNQPQHF. DNA of the CDR3: TGTGCCAGCAGCCCGGGGGTTAGCAATCAGCCCCAGCATTTT.

The chain combines TRBV20-1 with TRBJ1-5; no firm D call. Looked up from germline, CDR1 is DFQATT and CDR2 is SNEGSKA (reference sequence). The V gene lost 3 bases and the J gene lost 0 bases, with 6 bases spanning the gap. The CDR3 consists of 13 residues. CDR3 in amino acids: CSASTDSNQPQHF. The CDR3 DNA sequence: TGCAGTGCTAGTACAGATAGCAATCAGCCCCAGCATTTT.

The rearrangement uses TRBV7-9 and TRBJ1-6; weak D call: TRBD1 (5 bases). The germline V and J ends were trimmed by 1 base and 7 bases, with 11 bases remaining between them. The CDR3 totals 15 residues. CDR1 SEHNR and CDR2 FQNEAQ come from the germline V gene (reference sequence). The CDR3 DNA is TGTGCCAGCAGCTTAGTGGGGGGGGTAAATTCACCCCTCCACTTT. As protein: CASSLVGGVNSPLHF.

This sequence joins TRBV19 and TRBJ1-3; 9 bases map to TRBD1. The CDR3 has 16 amino acids. J gave up 0 bases and V 6 bases, and 6 bases lay outside the gene matches. Germline CDR1 LNHDA, CDR2 SQIVND (reference sequence). CDR3 in amino acids: CASRPTGGSSGNTIYF. The CDR3 bases are TGTGCCAGTAGACCGACAGGGGGAAGCTCTGGAAACACCATATATTTT.

The chain joins TRBV5-1 to TRBJ1-2; 8 positions agree with TRBD1. The ends lost 0 bases at V and 3 bases at J; junction bases unmatched: 4. Germline CDR1 and CDR2: SGHRS and YFSETQ. This CDR3 is 15 amino acids long. CDR3 coding DNA: TGCGCCAGCAGCTTGGTTGGACAGGGATACTATGGCTACACCTTC. Amino acids: CASSLVGQGYYGYTF.

V is TRBV5-6 and J is TRBJ2-3; 8 nucleotides agree with TRBD2. Trimming removed 5 bases from V and 5 bases from J; junction bases left unmatched: 7. There are 14 residues in the CDR3. Germline-derived CDR1 and CDR2 are SGHDT and YYEEEE. The chain's CDR3 is CASRPGGQRDTQYF. The CDR3 bases are TGTGCCAGCAGGCCGGGGGGGCAGAGAGATACGCAGTATTTT.

The genes are TRBV18 and TRBJ1-1; possible D gene TRBD1, 6 bases. V lost 6 bases and J lost 2, with 13 bases in between. Germline loops: CDR1 KGHSH, CDR2 LQKENI. The CDR3 totals 14 residues. Here the CDR3 DNA reads TGTGCCAGCTCTCCCAACAGGGAAAACACTGAAGCTTTCTTT. It translates to CASSPNRENTEAFF.

As DNA, the CDR3 is TGTGCCAGCAGCGTAGCTGGGGGCCGGTTGTACGAGCAGTACTTC. Translated, it gives CASSVAGGRLYEQYF. V is TRBV9 and J is TRBJ2-7, with a weak D call TRBD1 (6 bases). Germline loops: CDR1 SGDLS, CDR2 YYNGEE. V dropped 0 bases and J dropped 4 bases, with 14 bases sitting between them. CDR3 length: 15 residues.

This chain connects TRBV6-2 or TRBV6-3 to TRBJ2-5; unclear D gene. The V end was cut by 3 bases, the J end by 5 bases, with 4 bases between. This CDR3 is 11 amino acids long. CDR1 is MNHEY, CDR2 SVGEGT, per germline. The CDR3 region is CASSYSETQYF. As DNA, the CDR3 is TGTGCCAGCAGTTATTCCGAGACCCAGTACTTC.

V is TRBV15 and J is TRBJ1-1; D ambiguous. Germline V CDR1 and CDR2: LNHNV, YYDKDF (reference sequence). V lost 1 base and J lost 3, with 6 bases in between. CDR3 size: 13 residues. Here the CDR3 reads CATSRVVYTEAFF. Here the CDR3 DNA reads TGTGCCACCAGCAGAGTAGTTTACACTGAAGCTTTCTTT.

The genes are TRBV28 and TRBJ1-5; tentative D call: TRBD1 (5 bases). V lost 3 bases and J lost 4, with 13 bases in between. Germline CDR1 and CDR2: MDHEN and SYDVKM. The CDR3 runs to 15 residues. CDR3 residues: CASSLGGGLNQPQHF. The CDR3 DNA is TGTGCCAGCAGTTTGGGGGGAGGCCTTAATCAGCCCCAGCATTTT.

This chain uses TRBV27 with TRBJ1-1; D perhaps matches TRBD1 (6 bases). The V and J ends lost 3 bases and 6 bases respectively, with 14 bases between them. The CDR3 totals 14 residues. Per the germline V gene, CDR1 is MNHEY and CDR2 is SMNVEV (reference sequence). DNA for the CDR3: TGTGCCAGCAGTTTCCGCTCCTCAGGGGCTGAAGCTTTCTTT. This encodes CASSFRSSGAEAFF.